The sequence of this T cell receptor beta chain was determined in a study of beta chain features in type 1 diabetes. Whole-study context: Healthy donors and patients had similar age, gender and cell yields. Findings and limits, study-wide: Among all four CD4+ subsets, Type 1 diabetes patients had TCRB CDR3s that were moderately but significantly shorter.

Expressed TCRB transcripts were sequenced because the isolated RNA had all been reverse transcribed beforehand. Profiling relied on immunoSEQ multiplex PCR, and the TCRdb table lists in-frame clones only, not all of them. The repertoire holds about 340,000 clones, with around an eighth as singletons. This clone occurred a few times. Its target is unknown. The sample was naive CD4+ T cells from blood. The TCR was taken from a young woman with type 1 diabetes.

The CDR3 loop is CSGGGGLNYGYTF. Here the CDR3 DNA reads TGCAGCGGAGGGGGCGGTTTGAACTATGGCTACACCTTC. The chain recombines TRBV29-1 with TRBJ1-2, with 7 nucleotides matching TRBD1. CDR3 length equals 13 residues. V dropped 7 bases and J dropped 2; count of bases not matched to a gene: 7. The germline V gene encodes CDR1 SQVTM and CDR2 ANQGSEA.